This TCR beta chain was sequenced for a study of CD8+ T cells in alopecia areata. Looked up from germline, CDR1 is SGDLS and CDR2 is YYNGEE. The CDR3 covers 14 residues. V lost 2 bases and J lost 2, with 11 bases in between. RNA, once extracted, was reverse transcribed into cDNA for use as the sequencing template. Clones were sequenced by immunoSEQ multiplex PCR, and TCRdb holds only the in-frame ones, with some missing. The repertoire includes 110,000 to 150,000 clones, approximately 49% of them detected once, and roughly 0.92% sits in the top ten. Points from the study as a whole: Higher clonality was seen in lesional scalp than in normal scalp, especially in alopecia totalis/universalis.

In its sample, this clone was seen a few times. Its antigen is not identified. Collection of lesional scalp punch biopsies and peripheral blood was performed in alopecia areata patients. Sequencing was performed on CD4+ T cells sorted from blood, taken at week 0. The source of this sequence is a human donor with alopecia areata. J is TRBJ2-7 and V is TRBV9; D uncertain. Written as DNA, the CDR3 is TGTGCCAGCAGCGTGGCGGCGTCCGCCTACGAGCAGTACTTC. This gives the protein CASSVAASAYEQYF.